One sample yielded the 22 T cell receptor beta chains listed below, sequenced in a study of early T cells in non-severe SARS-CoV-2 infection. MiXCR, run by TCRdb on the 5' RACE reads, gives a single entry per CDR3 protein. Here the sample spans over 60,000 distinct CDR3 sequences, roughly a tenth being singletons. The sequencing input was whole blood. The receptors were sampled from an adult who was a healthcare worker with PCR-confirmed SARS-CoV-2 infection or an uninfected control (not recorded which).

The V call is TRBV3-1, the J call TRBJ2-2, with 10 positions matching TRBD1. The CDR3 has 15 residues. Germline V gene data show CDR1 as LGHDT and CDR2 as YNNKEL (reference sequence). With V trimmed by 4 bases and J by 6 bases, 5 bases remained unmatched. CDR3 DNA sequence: TGTGCCAGCAGCCCAGGACAGGGGGTTTCCGGGGAGCTGTTTTTT. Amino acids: CASSPGQGVSGELFF.

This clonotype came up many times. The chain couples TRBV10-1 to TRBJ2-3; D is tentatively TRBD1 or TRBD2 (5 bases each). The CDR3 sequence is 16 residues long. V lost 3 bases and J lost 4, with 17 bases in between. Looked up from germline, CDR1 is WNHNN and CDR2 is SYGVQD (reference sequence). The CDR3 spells CASSDQTPMGADTQYF. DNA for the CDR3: TGCGCCAGCAGTGACCAGACTCCGATGGGGGCAGATACGCAGTATTTT.

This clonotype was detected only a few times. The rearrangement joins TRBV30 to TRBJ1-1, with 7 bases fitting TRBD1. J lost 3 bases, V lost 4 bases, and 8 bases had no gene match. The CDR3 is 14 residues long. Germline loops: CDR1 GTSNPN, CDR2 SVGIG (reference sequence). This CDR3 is CAWTPGTAYTEAFF. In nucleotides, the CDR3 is TGTGCCTGGACTCCAGGGACAGCGTACACTGAAGCTTTCTTT. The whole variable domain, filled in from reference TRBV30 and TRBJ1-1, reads SQTIHQWPATLVQPVGSPLSLECTVEGTSNPNLYWYRQAAGRGLQLLFYSVGIGQISSEVPQNLSASRPQDRQFILSSKKLLLSDSGFYLCAWTPGTAYTEAFFGQGTRLTVV.

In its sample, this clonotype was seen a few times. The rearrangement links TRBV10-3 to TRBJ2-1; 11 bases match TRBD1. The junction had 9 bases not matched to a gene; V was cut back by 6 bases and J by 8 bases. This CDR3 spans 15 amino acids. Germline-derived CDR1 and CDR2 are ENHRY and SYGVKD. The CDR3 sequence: CAIRQGTGGNHEQFF. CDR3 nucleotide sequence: TGTGCCATCAGGCAGGGGACAGGGGGTAACCATGAGCAGTTCTTC.

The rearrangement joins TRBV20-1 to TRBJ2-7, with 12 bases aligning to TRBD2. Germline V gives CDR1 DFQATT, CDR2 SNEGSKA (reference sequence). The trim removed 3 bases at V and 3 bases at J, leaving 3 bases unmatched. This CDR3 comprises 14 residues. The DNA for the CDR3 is TGCAGTGCTAGGGGGACTAGCGGGTTCTACGAGCAGTACTTC. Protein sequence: CSARGTSGFYEQYF.

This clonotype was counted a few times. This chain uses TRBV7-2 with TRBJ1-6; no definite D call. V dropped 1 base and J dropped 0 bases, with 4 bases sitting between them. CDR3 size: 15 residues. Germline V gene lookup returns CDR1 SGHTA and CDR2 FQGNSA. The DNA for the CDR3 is TGTGCCAGCAGCTTAGGGGACTCCTATAATTCACCCCTCCACTTT. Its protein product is CASSLGDSYNSPLHF.

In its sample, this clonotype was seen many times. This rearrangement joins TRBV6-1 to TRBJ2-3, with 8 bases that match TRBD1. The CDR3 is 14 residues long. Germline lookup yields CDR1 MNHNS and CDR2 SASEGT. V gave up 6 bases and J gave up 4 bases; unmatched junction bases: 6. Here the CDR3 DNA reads TGTGCCAGCAGGCCGGACAGGGTGGCAGATACGCAGTATTTT. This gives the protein CASRPDRVADTQYF.

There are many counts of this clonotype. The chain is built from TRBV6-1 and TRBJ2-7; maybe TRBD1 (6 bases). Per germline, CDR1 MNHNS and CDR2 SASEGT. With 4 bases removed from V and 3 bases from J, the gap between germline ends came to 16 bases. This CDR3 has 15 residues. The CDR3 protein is CASSALVGQSYEQYF. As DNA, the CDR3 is TGTGCCAGCAGTGCCCTTGTTGGACAGAGCTACGAGCAGTACTTC.

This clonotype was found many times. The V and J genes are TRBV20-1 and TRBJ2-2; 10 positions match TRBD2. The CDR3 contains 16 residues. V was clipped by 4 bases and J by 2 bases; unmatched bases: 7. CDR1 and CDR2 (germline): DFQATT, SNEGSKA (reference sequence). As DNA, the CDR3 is TGCAGTGCTACCGCCACTAGCGGGGCTAACACCGGGGAGCTGTTTTTT. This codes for CSATATSGANTGELFF.

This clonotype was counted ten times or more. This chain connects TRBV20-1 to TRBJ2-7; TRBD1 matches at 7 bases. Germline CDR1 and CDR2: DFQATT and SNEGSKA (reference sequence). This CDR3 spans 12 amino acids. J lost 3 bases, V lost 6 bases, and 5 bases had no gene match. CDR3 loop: CSAQTGFYEQYF. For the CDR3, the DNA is TGCAGTGCCCAGACAGGGTTCTACGAGCAGTACTTC.

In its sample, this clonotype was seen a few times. The CDR3 loop is CASSSVPLNTEAFF. In nucleotides, the CDR3 is TGTGCCAGCAGTTCGGTACCGCTGAACACTGAAGCTTTCTTT. The chain employs TRBV12-3 or TRBV12-4 and TRBJ1-1; D is unclear. Trimming stripped 4 bases from V and 0 bases from J, with 9 bases between. The CDR3 loop spans 14 amino acids.

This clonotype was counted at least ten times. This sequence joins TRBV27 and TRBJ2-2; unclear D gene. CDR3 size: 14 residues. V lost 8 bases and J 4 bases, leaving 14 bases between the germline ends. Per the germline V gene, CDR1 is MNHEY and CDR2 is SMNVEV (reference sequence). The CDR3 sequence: CASRLSPVTGELFF. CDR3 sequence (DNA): TGTGCCAGCCGGCTCTCGCCGGTCACCGGGGAGCTGTTTTTT.

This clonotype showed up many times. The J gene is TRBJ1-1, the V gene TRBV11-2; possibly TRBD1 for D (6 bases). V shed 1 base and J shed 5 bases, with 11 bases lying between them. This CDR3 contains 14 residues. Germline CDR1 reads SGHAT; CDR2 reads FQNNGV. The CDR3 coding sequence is TGTGCCAGCAGCTTAGCGGGGGGCGGGACTGAAGCTTTCTTT. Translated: CASSLAGGGTEAFF.

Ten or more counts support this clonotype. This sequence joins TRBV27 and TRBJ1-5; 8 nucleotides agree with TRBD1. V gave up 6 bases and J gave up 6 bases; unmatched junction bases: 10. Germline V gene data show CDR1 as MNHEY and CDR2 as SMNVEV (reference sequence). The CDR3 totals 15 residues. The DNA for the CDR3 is TGTGCCAGCAGGGCAGGGGGCAACATAGGTCAGCCCCAGCATTTT. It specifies CASRAGGNIGQPQHF.

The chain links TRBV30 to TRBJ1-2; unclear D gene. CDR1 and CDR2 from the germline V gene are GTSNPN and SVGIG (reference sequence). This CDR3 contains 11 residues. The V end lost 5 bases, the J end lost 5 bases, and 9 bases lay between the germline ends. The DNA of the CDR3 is TGTGCCTGGCGGCAGAAATATGGCTACACCTTC. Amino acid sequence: CAWRQKYGYTF.

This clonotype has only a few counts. The CDR3 sequence is CASRGIAKNIQYF. The CDR3, as DNA: TGTGCCAGCAGGGGTATAGCCAAAAACATTCAGTACTTC. The chain links TRBV6-5 to TRBJ2-4; no firm D call. CDR1 and CDR2 (germline): MNHEY, SVGAGI. Trimming stripped 6 bases from V and 0 bases from J, with 6 bases between. The CDR3 covers 13 residues.

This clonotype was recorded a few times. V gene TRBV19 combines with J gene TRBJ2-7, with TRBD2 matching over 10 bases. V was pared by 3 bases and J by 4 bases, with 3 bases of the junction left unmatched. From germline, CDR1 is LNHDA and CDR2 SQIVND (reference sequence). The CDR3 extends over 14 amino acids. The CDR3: CASSIRLAGYEQYF. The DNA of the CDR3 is TGTGCCAGTAGTATTCGACTAGCGGGTTACGAGCAGTACTTC. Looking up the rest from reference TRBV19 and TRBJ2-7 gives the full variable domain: DGGITQSPKYLFRKEGQNVTLSCEQNLNHDAMYWYRQDPGQGLRLIYYSQIVNDFQKGDIAEGYSVSREKKESFPLTVTSAQKNPTAFYLCASSIRLAGYEQYFGPGTRLTVT.

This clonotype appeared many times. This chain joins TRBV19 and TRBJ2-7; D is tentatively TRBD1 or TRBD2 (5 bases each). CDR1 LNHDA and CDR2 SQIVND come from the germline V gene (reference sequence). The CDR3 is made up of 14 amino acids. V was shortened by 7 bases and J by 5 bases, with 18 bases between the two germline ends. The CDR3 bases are TGTGCCAGTAATCCATCGACAGCCGGGGACGAGCAGTACTTC. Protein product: CASNPSTAGDEQYF.

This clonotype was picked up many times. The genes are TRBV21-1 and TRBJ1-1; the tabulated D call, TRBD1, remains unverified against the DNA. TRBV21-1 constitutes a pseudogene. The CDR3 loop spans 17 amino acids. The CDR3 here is CASSKEGFRDRFTEAFF. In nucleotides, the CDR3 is TGTGCCAGCAGCAAAGAGGGGTTCAGGGACAGGTTCACTGAAGCTTTCTTT.

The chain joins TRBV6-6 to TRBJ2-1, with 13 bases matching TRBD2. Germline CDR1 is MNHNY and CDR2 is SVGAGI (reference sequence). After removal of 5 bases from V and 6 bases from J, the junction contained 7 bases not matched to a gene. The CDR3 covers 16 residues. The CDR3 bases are TGTGCCAGCAGTGACATACTAGCGGGGGGGCCCAATGAGCAGTTCTTC. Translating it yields CASSDILAGGPNEQFF.

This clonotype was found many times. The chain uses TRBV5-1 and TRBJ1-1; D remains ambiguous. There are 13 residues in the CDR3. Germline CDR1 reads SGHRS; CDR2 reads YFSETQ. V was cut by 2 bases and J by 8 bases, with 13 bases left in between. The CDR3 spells CASSFVPGREAFF. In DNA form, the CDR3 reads TGCGCCAGCAGCTTCGTTCCGGGGAGGGAAGCTTTCTTT.

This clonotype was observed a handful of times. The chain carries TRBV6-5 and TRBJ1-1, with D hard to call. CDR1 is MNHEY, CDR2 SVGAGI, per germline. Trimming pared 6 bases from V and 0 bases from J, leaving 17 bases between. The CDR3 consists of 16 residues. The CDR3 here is CASRHPDELMNTEAFF. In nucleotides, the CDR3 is TGTGCCAGCAGACACCCGGACGAGCTGATGAACACTGAAGCTTTCTTT.